Each of the 32 T cell receptor beta chains below was sequenced from the same sample in a study of cytomegalovirus exposure and HLA in healthy donors. PCR amplification relied on 60 Vbeta primers (plus 13 Jbeta primers). Sequencing was performed with immunoSEQ multiplex PCR; in TCRdb, only in-frame clones are kept and a portion is missing. The sample records 250,000 to 350,000 clones, roughly 88% being singletons. The sequencing input was PBMCs. The receptors were gathered from a man aged 40-50 years in good health and CMV-seropositive.

The chain has TRBV18 and TRBJ1-1; 7 nucleotides match TRBD1. Germline V gene sequence: CDR1 KGHSH, CDR2 LQKENI. The CDR3 length is 13 residues. Unmatched junction bases numbered 6, after V lost 4 bases and J lost 7 bases. The CDR3 DNA follows: TGTGCCAGCTCACTCGGACAGGAGTTTGAAGCTTTCTTT. It yields the protein CASSLGQEFEAFF.

V and J are TRBV2 and TRBJ2-5; no clear D. This CDR3 region has 11 residues. Deletions cut 6 bases from V and 7 bases from J, with 9 bases between. Germline lookup yields CDR1 SNHLY and CDR2 FYNNEI. In nucleotides, the CDR3 is TGTGCCAGCAGGCGGTTGGGGACCCAGTACTTC. It encodes CASRRLGTQYF.

The J gene is TRBJ1-2, the V gene TRBV4-2; TRBD1 matches 10 bases. CDR1 is LGHNA and CDR2 is YNFKEQ in the germline V gene. Unmatched junction bases numbered 4, after V lost 1 base and J lost 2 bases. There are 16 residues in the CDR3. The CDR3 sequence: CASSQGSDRGNYGYTF. The CDR3 DNA is TGTGCCAGCAGCCAAGGGTCGGACAGGGGGAACTATGGCTACACCTTC.

The V and J genes are TRBV7-3 and TRBJ2-1; possible D gene TRBD2, 6 bases. Germline V gene lookup returns CDR1 SGHTA and CDR2 FQGTGA. The CDR3 contains 15 residues. V lost 1 base and J lost 5, with 12 bases in between. The CDR3 region is CASSLIRERHNEQFF. Here the CDR3 DNA reads TGTGCCAGCAGCTTAATACGGGAGAGGCACAATGAGCAGTTCTTC.

This chain links TRBV2 with TRBJ2-1; 8 bases agree with TRBD2. There are 16 residues in the CDR3. The germline V gene has CDR1 SNHLY and CDR2 FYNNEI. V lost 4 bases, J lost 1 base, and 6 bases stayed unmatched. Here the CDR3 reads CASSAASGFSYNEQFF. DNA of the CDR3: TGTGCCAGCAGTGCGGCTAGCGGGTTTTCCTACAATGAGCAGTTCTTC.

The rearrangement uses TRBV5-5 and TRBJ2-7, with D unresolved. CDR3 size: 10 residues. The germline V and J ends were trimmed by 5 bases and 3 bases, with 3 bases remaining between them. The germline gives CDR1 SGHKS, CDR2 YYEKEE (reference sequence). The CDR3 loop is CASSNYEQYF. Here the CDR3 DNA reads TGTGCCAGCAGTAACTACGAGCAGTACTTC.

This sequence joins TRBV25-1 and TRBJ2-5, with TRBD2 matching 14 bases. Near its end, the DNA agrees better with TRBJ2-7, so the J call may be wrong. The CDR3 covers 16 residues. Germline V gene lookup returns CDR1 MGHDK and CDR2 SYGVNS. The CDR3 loop reads CASSPGTSGRDYEQYF. The CDR3 DNA follows: TGTGCCAGCAGCCCCGGGACTAGCGGGAGAGACTACGAGCAGTACTTC.

The chain has TRBV9 and TRBJ2-5, with D possibly being TRBD2 (6 bases). This CDR3 spans 13 amino acids. Per the germline V gene, CDR1 is SGDLS and CDR2 is YYNGEE. The V end lost 4 bases, the J end lost 5 bases, and 12 bases lay between the germline ends. DNA for the CDR3: TGTGCCAGCAGCCGCGAGGAGGGGGAGACCCAGTACTTC. It translates to CASSREEGETQYF.

This clone was seen a handful of times. The chain is built from TRBV19 and TRBJ1-1, with D hard to call. The CDR3 is made up of 13 amino acids. V dropped 4 bases and J dropped 6 bases, with 12 bases sitting between them. Germline loops: CDR1 LNHDA, CDR2 SQIVND (reference sequence). The CDR3 sequence: CASSTLTSPEAFF. The CDR3 DNA follows: TGTGCCAGTAGTACCCTTACAAGTCCTGAAGCTTTCTTT.

This chain uses TRBV6-1 with TRBJ2-2; D is unclear. Trimming left V 2 bases short and J 2 bases short, with 3 bases between. The CDR3 totals 13 residues. Germline V gene sequence: CDR1 MNHNS, CDR2 SASEGT. CDR3 sequence (DNA): TGTGCCAGCAGTGAACCAAACACCGGGGAGCTGTTTTTT. Encoded protein: CASSEPNTGELFF.

A remark on this clone: This may stem from a read error, because a much larger clone lies one nucleotide away. The rearrangement links TRBV9 to TRBJ2-7; 8 bases agree with TRBD1. The length of the CDR3 is 14 residues. Trimming at V came to 3 bases and at J to 2 bases, leaving 4 bases not matched to a gene. Germline V gives CDR1 SGDLS, CDR2 YYNGEE. CDR3 in amino acids: CASSAGQETYEQYF. DNA for the CDR3: TGTGCCAGCAGCGCGGGACAGGAAACCTACGAGCAGTACTTC. The full variable domain, completed using reference TRBV9 and TRBJ2-7, is DSGVTQTPKHLITATGQRVTLRCSPRSGDLSVYWYQQSLDQGLQFLIQYYNGEERAKGNILERFSAQQFPDLHSELNLSSLELGDSALYFCASSAGQETYEQYFGPGTRLTVT.

The genes are TRBV9 and TRBJ2-3, with D possibly being TRBD1 (5 bases). Looked up from germline, CDR1 is SGDLS and CDR2 is YYNGEE. The CDR3 is 16 residues long. Trimming took 0 bases from V and 2 from J, leaving 13 bases between them. The CDR3 reads CASSVGLGAPTDTQYF. The CDR3 coding sequence is TGTGCCAGCAGCGTAGGATTAGGGGCCCCCACAGATACGCAGTATTTT.

V gene TRBV7-3 combines with J gene TRBJ1-1; D call uncertain. Per germline, CDR1 SGHTA and CDR2 FQGTGA. V was clipped by 3 bases and J by 4 bases, with 12 bases between them. The CDR3 is 14 residues long. CDR3 coding DNA: TGTGCCAGCAGCTTTTCTAACTCGGGCACTGAAGCTTTCTTT. This encodes CASSFSNSGTEAFF.

In this sample, this clone turned up many times. V gene TRBV4-2 combines with J gene TRBJ1-3; 9 bases fit TRBD1. With 4 bases clipped from V and 0 bases from J, the junction kept 10 bases outside the gene matches. The CDR3 extends over 18 amino acids. The germline gives CDR1 LGHNA, CDR2 YNFKEQ. The CDR3 loop reads CASSPRVGQGRSGNTIYF. CDR3 coding DNA: TGTGCCAGCAGCCCCCGAGTGGGACAGGGCCGCTCTGGAAACACCATATATTTT.

The genes are TRBV6-5 and TRBJ1-2; D possibly corresponds to TRBD1 (6 bases). Germline V gene lookup returns CDR1 MNHEY and CDR2 SVGAGI. Between the trimmed V and J ends, which lost 0 bases and 2 bases, there was a span of 7 bases. The CDR3 is 14 residues long. In DNA, the CDR3 is TGTGCCAGCAGTTACTCGGGGACAAACTATGGCTACACCTTC. Amino acids: CASSYSGTNYGYTF.

The rearrangement joins TRBV4-1 to TRBJ2-1; 11 bases map to TRBD2. V lost 0 bases and J lost 0; bases outside the gene matches: 7. This CDR3 is built from 19 residues. Germline values: CDR1 MGHRA, CDR2 YSYEKL. CDR3 protein: CASSQDPLAGGPSYNEQFF. The CDR3 nucleotides read TGCGCCAGCAGCCAAGATCCCCTAGCGGGAGGTCCCTCCTACAATGAGCAGTTCTTC.

The chain couples TRBV18 to TRBJ1-2, with 8 bases fitting TRBD1. This CDR3 region has 13 residues. Germline V gene sequence: CDR1 KGHSH, CDR2 LQKENI. V was pared by 4 bases and J by 7 bases, with 5 bases of the junction left unmatched. CDR3 sequence reads: CASSLQGGSGYTF. For the CDR3, the DNA is TGTGCCAGCTCACTACAGGGGGGAAGTGGCTACACCTTC. Full variable domain (missing parts from reference TRBV18 and TRBJ1-2): NAGVMQNPRHLVRRRGQEARLRCSPMKGHSHVYWYRQLPEEGLKFMVYLQKENIIDESGMPKERFSAEFPKEGPSILRIQQVVRGDSAAYFCASSLQGGSGYTFGSGTRLTVV.

The gene calls are TRBV6-5 and TRBJ2-7; a possible D gene is TRBD2 (6 bases). From germline, CDR1 is MNHEY and CDR2 SVGAGI. The CDR3 extends over 14 amino acids. V was cut by 2 bases and J by 6 bases, with 14 bases left in between. The CDR3 sequence: CASSYRRESGEQYF. Here the CDR3 DNA reads TGTGCCAGCAGTTACAGACGGGAGTCCGGCGAGCAGTACTTC.

The chain employs TRBV2 and TRBJ1-2, with D possibly matching TRBD1 (6 bases). The ends were cut back, 7 bases at V and 4 bases at J, with 19 bases in the middle. CDR3 size: 15 residues. Germline V gene lookup returns CDR1 SNHLY and CDR2 FYNNEI. The CDR3 DNA reads TGTGCCAGCAAGAGGGGGGGCGCGGAAGGCTATGGCTACACCTTC. This encodes CASKRGGAEGYGYTF.

DNA for the CDR3: TGTGCCATCAGTGAAACAGGGGGAAACATTCAGTACTTC. Translation gives CAISETGGNIQYF. This chain links TRBV10-3 with TRBJ2-4; 8 bases line up with TRBD1. CDR3 size: 13 residues. Germline CDR1 is ENHRY and CDR2 is SYGVKD. Trimming at V came to 3 bases and at J to 6 bases, leaving 1 base not matched to a gene.

Remarks on this clone: One end of the junction is discordant with germline, which a read error may explain. The rearrangement links TRBV28 to TRBJ2-6, with a weak D call TRBD2 (6 bases). This CDR3 is built from 20 residues. Looked up from germline, CDR1 is MDHEN and CDR2 is SYDVKM. The CDR3 sequence: CASTLSYPRAGSSGANVLTF. CDR3 nucleotide sequence: TGTGCCAGCACTTTATCCTATCCTAGGGCGGGAAGCTCTGGGGCCAACGTCCTGACTTTC.

The chain carries TRBV25-1 and TRBJ1-2, with 7 bases aligning to TRBD1. The CDR3 spans 16 residues. Trimming cost V 10 bases and J 4 bases; bases outside gene matches: 18. Germline CDR1 and CDR2: MGHDK and SYGVNS. The CDR3 here is CANQKTGKVLSYGYTF. CDR3 DNA sequence: TGTGCCAACCAAAAGACAGGGAAGGTCCTGTCCTATGGCTACACCTTC.

This clone has a handful of counts. The V and J genes are TRBV4-1 and TRBJ1-1, with 8 bases identical to TRBD1. CDR1 and CDR2 from the germline V gene are MGHRA and YSYEKL. Trimming cost V 3 bases and J 6 bases; bases outside gene matches: 15. CDR3 length: 17 residues. CDR3 residues: CASSQGSRGRGDAEAFF. CDR3 coding DNA: TGCGCCAGCAGCCAGGGTTCCAGGGGGCGAGGTGATGCTGAAGCTTTCTTT.

Only one count was recorded for this clone. The chain is built from TRBV28 and TRBJ1-5; 9 bases line up with TRBD1. CDR1 is MDHEN, CDR2 SYDVKM, per germline. The CDR3 has 15 amino acids. J gave up 6 bases and V 4 bases, and 7 bases lay outside the gene matches. CDR3 sequence (DNA): TGTGCCAGCAGTTCACGGGACAGGGCTAGTCAGCCCCAGCATTTT. Protein product: CASSSRDRASQPQHF.

This chain joins TRBV6-1 and TRBJ2-5; a weak D match, TRBD1 (6 bases). The J call may be wrong; the DNA end is better matched by TRBJ2-7. The CDR3 consists of 13 residues. The germline CDR1 and CDR2 sequences are MNHNS and SASEGT. The CDR3 sequence is CASSDFQGYEQYF. In DNA form, the CDR3 reads TGTGCCAGCAGTGACTTTCAGGGGTACGAGCAGTACTTC.

The V call is TRBV30, the J call TRBJ1-3; D perhaps matches TRBD1 (6 bases). The length of the CDR3 is 13 residues. CDR1 and CDR2 from the germline V gene are GTSNPN and SVGIG (reference sequence). Trimming pared 1 base from V and 6 bases from J, leaving 10 bases between. CDR3 DNA sequence: TGTGCCTGGAGTGAGACAGGTTTAAACACCATATATTTT. Amino acids: CAWSETGLNTIYF.

J is TRBJ2-3 and V is TRBV7-8, with unresolved D. V was pared by 5 bases and J by 7 bases, with 25 bases between. Per germline, CDR1 SGHVS and CDR2 FQNEAQ. This CDR3 has 17 residues. CDR3 DNA: TGTGCCAGCAGCCGCCCCTCCGACCCTACATCAGGATATACGCAGTATTTT. Protein product: CASSRPSDPTSGYTQYF.

The chain's CDR3 is CASSYTLGQAGTEAFF. The DNA for the CDR3 is TGTGCCAGCAGTTACACCCTCGGACAGGCTGGGACTGAAGCTTTCTTT. The V call is TRBV27, the J call TRBJ1-1; 7 bases fit TRBD1. Looked up from germline, CDR1 is MNHEY and CDR2 is SMNVEV (reference sequence). The CDR3 covers 16 residues. J lost 5 bases, V lost 4 bases, and 13 bases had no gene match.

A single count supports this clone. The chain links TRBV19 to TRBJ2-1; 9 nucleotides align to TRBD1. The germline V gene has CDR1 LNHDA and CDR2 SQIVND (reference sequence). V shed 0 bases and J 4 bases; nucleotides not matched to a gene: 4. The CDR3 totals 16 residues. CDR3 amino acids: CASSIDRGTGYNEQFF. The CDR3, as DNA: TGTGCCAGTAGTATAGATCGGGGGACAGGGTACAATGAGCAGTTCTTC.

The chain recombines TRBV5-4 with TRBJ2-1, with TRBD2 identical over 11 bases. With 1 base clipped from V and 3 bases from J, the junction kept 3 bases outside the gene matches. Per the germline V gene, CDR1 is SGHNT and CDR2 is YYREEE (reference sequence). The CDR3 runs 16 residues. The DNA of the CDR3 is TGTGCCAGCAGCTTGTTCGGGACTAGCGGCTACAATGAGCAGTTCTTC. Protein sequence: CASSLFGTSGYNEQFF.

The DNA for the CDR3 is TGTGCCACAAGGACTAGCGGGGTTTACAATGAGCAGTTCTTC. Its translation: CATRTSGVYNEQFF. The J gene is TRBJ2-1, the V gene TRBV30; 12 nucleotides line up with TRBD2. CDR1 and CDR2 (germline): GTSNPN, SVGIG (reference sequence). With 8 bases clipped from V and 4 bases from J, the junction kept 6 bases outside the gene matches. The CDR3 has 14 amino acids.

This rearrangement joins TRBV5-6 to TRBJ2-3; the D gene is possibly TRBD2 (6 bases). Trimming cost V 0 bases and J 1 base, with 12 bases left between them. CDR1 and CDR2 (germline): SGHDT, YYEEEE. The CDR3 contains 16 residues. The CDR3 loop reads CASSLGQRAGTDTQYF. The CDR3 coding sequence is TGTGCCAGCAGCTTGGGGCAGCGGGCAGGCACAGATACGCAGTATTTT.